This TCR beta chain derives from a study of Graves' ophthalmopathy and Graves' hyperthyroidism. Germline CDR1 and CDR2: DFQATT and SNEGSKA (reference sequence). CDR3 size: 11 residues. RNA transcripts yielded amplified TCR beta CDR3 regions. HTBI-primed first-round RT-PCR preceded second-round multiplex PCR. In TCRdb, the multiplex PCR reads were re-called with MiXCR into one record per CDR3 protein. The sample lists over a million distinct CDR3 sequences, roughly two fifths occurring once. Notes on this clonotype: At one boundary the junction diverges from the germline segment, which might be a read error.

This clonotype originated in an adult man with Graves' hyperthyroidism. This chain joins TRBV20-1 and TRBJ1-2; D not certain. Sequencing used peripheral blood or thyroid tissue (not recorded which). The CDR3 here is CSTRGSNGYTF. CDR3 sequence (DNA): TGCAGTACTAGAGGCTCTAATGGCTACACCTTC.